This T cell receptor beta chain was profiled in a study of read filtering for tumor transcriptome and immune sequencing. Study-level background: DNase treatment preceded whole-transcriptome library preparation.

Sampling of bone marrow took place during active disease in every patient. This library used approximately 370 ng RNA and molecular barcoded adaptors spanning alpha/delta and beta/gamma chains. TCRdb re-called the reads with MiXCR, one entry per CDR3 protein. Among approximately 93,000 distinct CDR3 sequences listed, about 22% were seen once. Overall study findings and caveats: Approximately 80% of IR-seq clonotypes had one read, totaling approximately 3.5% of reads; RNA-seq: approximately 73% and 42%. RNA-seq captured clonotypes less deeply and reliably than IR-seq.

This clonotype was picked up many times. Its antigen is undetermined. CDR3 length: 16 residues. V was clipped by 8 bases and J by 0 bases, with 18 bases between them. The germline V gene has CDR1 KGHSH and CDR2 LQKENI. The chain has TRBV18 and TRBJ2-3; D is unclear. The TCR sequence derives from a donor aged 40 or older with multiple myeloma. Sequencing was performed on a population of CD138-negative cells sorted from bone marrow. The CDR3 protein is CASRDEGSLSTDTQYF. The CDR3 nucleotides are TGTGCCAGCCGTGACGAAGGTAGCCTTAGCACAGATACGCAGTATTTT.